This T cell receptor (beta chain) was recorded in a study of blood T cell repertoires in COVID-19. Libraries were prepared by immunoSEQ multiplex PCR; TCRdb keeps only in-frame clonotypes and omits some of them. The table lists about 200,000 clones, 75% to 95% of them singletons. Germline trimming cut 2 bases from V and 0 bases from J; bases unmatched to any gene: 7. CDR3 length: 18 amino acids. Germline V gene lookup returns CDR1 MNHEY and CDR2 SMNVEV (reference sequence). Sequenced: peripheral blood. The source is a man aged 50-60 years with acute or convalescent COVID-19. This sequence joins TRBV27 and TRBJ2-7; 13 nucleotides agree with TRBD2. This chain's CDR3 is CASSLIGTSGTFSYEQYF. DNA of the CDR3: TGTGCCAGCAGTTTAATCGGGACTAGCGGGACTTTCTCCTACGAGCAGTACTTC.